The 23 T cell receptor beta chains below come from one sample, sequenced in a study of T-cell memory formation after mild COVID-19. TCRdb independently ran MiXCR on the 5' RACE reads; one entry per CDR3 protein. In the table there are some 410,000 distinct CDR3 sequences, 23% of which are singletons. Sequencing was done on a sample of PBMCs or a T cell subset sorted from them (not recorded which). The origin of the receptors is an adult woman who had mild COVID-19 (a few samples of this study predate the infection). Cell type and time point are not known.

The rearrangement joins TRBV4-3 to TRBJ2-2; 14 nucleotides line up with TRBD2. The V and J ends lost 0 bases and 3 bases, in that order; junction bases with no gene match: 3. Germline V gene lookup returns CDR1 LGHNA and CDR2 YSLEER. This CDR3 is 18 amino acids long. CDR3 in amino acids: CASSQDWTSGGYTGELFF. CDR3 bases: TGCGCCAGCAGCCAAGATTGGACTAGCGGGGGGTACACCGGGGAGCTGTTTTTT.

This clonotype appeared a few times. The rearrangement uses TRBV5-5 and TRBJ1-2; D unclear. The ends were cut back, 4 bases at V and 8 bases at J, with 15 bases in the middle. Germline lookup yields CDR1 SGHKS and CDR2 YYEKEE (reference sequence). The CDR3 consists of 13 residues. The chain's CDR3 is CASSPWAGEGYTF. The CDR3 nucleotides are TGTGCCAGCAGCCCCTGGGCCGGGGAAGGCTACACCTTC.

The rearrangement uses TRBV5-6 and TRBJ2-2, with D perhaps matching TRBD1 or TRBD2 (6 bases each). The germline CDR1 and CDR2 sequences are SGHDT and YYEEEE. Trimming shortened V by 5 bases and J by 6 bases, and 14 bases separated the two germline ends. The CDR3 consists of 14 residues. The CDR3 here is CASSWGALSGELFF. The CDR3 DNA is TGTGCCAGCAGTTGGGGGGCCCTCTCCGGGGAGCTGTTTTTT.

Of note for this clonotype: At one of its ends the junction is not consistent with the germline gene, which may arise from a read error. The chain is built from TRBV5-1 and TRBJ2-7; TRBD1 aligns across 12 bases. Per germline, CDR1 SGHRS and CDR2 YFSETQ. This CDR3 is built from 14 residues. As DNA, the CDR3 is TGCGCCACCAGCCCGGGACAGGGGGCGGACGAGCAGTACTTC. It translates to CATSPGQGADEQYF.

J is TRBJ2-1 and V is TRBV7-3; no reliable D call. The CDR3 consists of 13 residues. The germline gives CDR1 SGHTA, CDR2 FQGTGA. V lost 5 bases to trimming and J lost 9 bases, with 14 bases between them. The CDR3 reads CASSPPGGAEQFF. CDR3 DNA sequence: TGTGCCAGCAGCCCCCCGGGTGGAGCTGAGCAGTTCTTC.

This clonotype was seen only a few times. CDR3 in amino acids: CSVPGWTMNTEAFF. In DNA, the CDR3 is TGCAGCGTCCCGGGATGGACCATGAACACTGAAGCTTTCTTT. The genes are TRBV29-1 and TRBJ1-1; D not certain. V was shortened by 6 bases and J by 0 bases, with 14 bases between the two germline ends. The germline CDR1 and CDR2 sequences are SQVTM and ANQGSEA. The CDR3 consists of 14 residues.

This clonotype was counted between two and nine times. This chain connects TRBV5-1 to TRBJ2-3; D is perhaps TRBD1 or TRBD2 (5 bases each). From germline, CDR1 is SGHRS and CDR2 YFSETQ. V was clipped by 3 bases and J by 4 bases, with 12 bases between them. The CDR3 is 14 residues long. Written as DNA, the CDR3 is TGCGCCAGCAGCTCGTACGGGACCGCAGATACGCAGTATTTT. As protein: CASSSYGTADTQYF.

V is TRBV9 and J is TRBJ2-7, with 8 nucleotides matching TRBD2. J was trimmed by 2 bases and V by 2 bases; bases with no gene match: 6. The CDR3 contains 15 residues. Germline V gene data show CDR1 as SGDLS and CDR2 as YYNGEE. The CDR3 protein is CASSVTGGPAYEQYF. CDR3 bases: TGTGCCAGCAGCGTCACGGGGGGGCCTGCCTACGAGCAGTACTTC.

The gene calls are TRBV4-1 and TRBJ1-5; unclear D gene. V was shortened by 5 bases and J by 6 bases, with 11 bases between the two germline ends. CDR1 MGHRA and CDR2 YSYEKL come from the germline V gene. This CDR3 comprises 13 residues. CDR3 nucleotides: TGCGCCAGCAGCTATGGGATCGGTCAGCCCCAGCATTTT. Translated: CASSYGIGQPQHF.

This clonotype has more than one count but fewer than ten. The CDR3 loop reads CSVGSGTNYGYTF. CDR3 nucleotide sequence: TGCAGCGTTGGTAGCGGGACTAACTATGGCTACACCTTC. The chain links TRBV29-1 to TRBJ1-2, with unresolved D. CDR1 SQVTM and CDR2 ANQGSEA come from the germline V gene. V was cut by 4 bases and J by 0 bases, with 9 bases left in between. The length of the CDR3 is 13 residues.

CDR3 sequence: CASSLVLGGNTIYF. CDR3 nucleotides: TGTGCCAGCAGTCTTGTCCTAGGGGGAAACACCATATATTTT. This chain connects TRBV12-3 or TRBV12-4 to TRBJ1-3; D ambiguous. Trimming took off 5 bases at V and 4 bases at J, with 12 bases between the two ends. This CDR3 contains 14 residues.

V usage is TRBV29-1 and J usage is TRBJ2-7; 8 nucleotides agree with TRBD2. The CDR3 consists of 14 residues. V lost 1 base and J lost 2; bases outside the gene matches: 4. CDR1 is SQVTM and CDR2 is ANQGSEA in the germline V gene. The chain's CDR3 is CSVEVAGRTYEQYF. The CDR3, as DNA: TGCAGCGTTGAAGTAGCGGGGCGAACCTACGAGCAGTACTTC.

The chain joins TRBV12-3 or TRBV12-4 to TRBJ1-1; 8 nucleotides match TRBD1. The CDR3 consists of 14 residues. V lost 6 bases to trimming and J lost 0 bases; unmatched junction nucleotides: 3. This CDR3 reads CASSTTGVNTEAFF. The CDR3 DNA sequence: TGTGCCAGCAGCACGACAGGGGTGAACACTGAAGCTTTCTTT.

The V gene is TRBV27, the J gene TRBJ2-1, with D possibly TRBD1 on 6 matching bases. The CDR3 sequence is 15 residues long. From germline, CDR1 is MNHEY and CDR2 SMNVEV (reference sequence). Trimming removed 4 bases from V and 6 bases from J, with 16 bases in between. CDR3 nucleotides: TGTGCCAGCAGTTCTGGCAGGGGAAGTCGCAATGAGCAGTTCTTC. Encoded protein: CASSSGRGSRNEQFF.

The chain joins TRBV7-2 to TRBJ2-1, with 13 nucleotides matching TRBD2. CDR3 length: 17 amino acids. J was trimmed by 7 bases and V by 2 bases; bases with no gene match: 8. Germline CDR1 SGHTA, CDR2 FQGNSA. CDR3 protein: CASSLTLGTSGDNEQFF. CDR3 sequence (DNA): TGTGCCAGCAGCTTAACCCTCGGGACTAGCGGGGATAATGAGCAGTTCTTC.

The CDR3 spells CSAPSGGSSSTDTQYF. The CDR3 DNA is TGCAGTGCTCCTAGCGGGGGGTCGAGTAGCACAGATACGCAGTATTTT. The gene calls are TRBV20-1 and TRBJ2-3; TRBD2 matches 11 bases. There are 16 residues in the CDR3. J gave up 0 bases and V 5 bases, and 7 bases lay outside the gene matches. CDR1 and CDR2 (germline): DFQATT, SNEGSKA (reference sequence).

In this sample, this clonotype turned up a few times. The chain carries TRBV7-9 and TRBJ2-1, with 10 nucleotides matching TRBD1. V shed 5 bases and J 4 bases; nucleotides not matched to a gene: 5. CDR3 length: 15 amino acids. Germline values: CDR1 SEHNR, CDR2 FQNEAQ (reference sequence). This CDR3 reads CASSMTGGSYNEQFF. The CDR3 DNA sequence: TGTGCCAGCAGCATGACAGGGGGCTCGTACAATGAGCAGTTCTTC.

CDR3: CASSIGLVNTEAFF. The DNA for the CDR3 is TGTGCCAGCAGCATCGGACTGGTGAACACTGAAGCTTTCTTT. The J gene is TRBJ1-1, the V gene TRBV7-8; no clear D gene. V lost 5 bases and J 0 bases, leaving 10 bases between the germline ends. Germline V gene lookup returns CDR1 SGHVS and CDR2 FQNEAQ. This CDR3 has 14 amino acids.

This clonotype was recorded at least ten times. The chain has TRBV25-1 and TRBJ2-5; TRBD2 might be the D (5 bases). CDR3 length equals 14 residues. Germline lookup yields CDR1 MGHDK and CDR2 SYGVNS. The ends were cut back, 5 bases at V and 0 bases at J, with 10 bases in the middle. CDR3 sequence: CASSTRVYQETQYF. CDR3 sequence (DNA): TGTGCCAGCAGTACGAGGGTGTACCAAGAGACCCAGTACTTC.

The chain is built from TRBV5-1 and TRBJ2-2, with D unresolved. The CDR3 loop spans 15 amino acids. Trimming took 5 bases from V and 0 from J, leaving 11 bases between them. Per the germline V gene, CDR1 is SGHRS and CDR2 is YFSETQ. CDR3 in amino acids: CASSYTGPNTGELFF. Written as DNA, the CDR3 is TGCGCCAGCAGTTACACTGGGCCGAACACCGGGGAGCTGTTTTTT.

The table lists this clonotype with a few counts. This chain joins TRBV7-2 and TRBJ1-1; 7 bases agree with TRBD1. V was pared by 4 bases and J by 1 base, with 3 bases of the junction left unmatched. The germline CDR1 and CDR2 sequences are SGHTA and FQGNSA. The CDR3 totals 14 residues. CDR3 loop: CASSSQGRNTEAFF. The CDR3 bases are TGTGCCAGCAGCTCACAGGGGAGGAACACTGAAGCTTTCTTT.

V and J are TRBV9 and TRBJ2-2, with a possible D match to TRBD2 (6 bases). Trimming left V 2 bases short and J 4 bases short, with 15 bases between. Germline CDR1 reads SGDLS; CDR2 reads YYNGEE. The CDR3 totals 16 residues. CDR3 nucleotide sequence: TGTGCCAGCAGCGTGAACTCTTACGGGGGCACCGGGGAGCTGTTTTTT. Translating it yields CASSVNSYGGTGELFF. The full variable domain, in which reference TRBV9 and TRBJ2-2 provide the parts outside the CDR3, is DSGVTQTPKHLITATGQRVTLRCSPRSGDLSVYWYQQSLDQGLQFLIQYYNGEERAKGNILERFSAQQFPDLHSELNLSSLELGDSALYFCASSVNSYGGTGELFFGEGSRLTVL.

This clonotype was detected many times. This sequence joins TRBV12-3 or TRBV12-4 and TRBJ2-1; 11 nucleotides agree with TRBD2. The CDR3 covers 16 residues. After removal of 2 bases from V and 6 bases from J, the junction contained 6 bases not matched to a gene. In nucleotides, the CDR3 is TGTGCCAGCAGTTTAAAAACTAGCGGGAGACCCAATGAGCAGTTCTTC. Amino acids: CASSLKTSGRPNEQFF.